These T cell receptor beta chains were read from a single sample in a study of technical replicates of blood from several donors. Assay: immunoSEQ multiplex PCR; the TCRdb copy retains only in-frame clones and omits some. The sample consists of approximately 12,000 clones, 94% of them appearing once. Sequencing input: PBMCs. The receptors originated from a human donor in good health. Both conserved end residues are part of each CDR3. The order of the fields is V gene, J gene, CDR3 protein.

v_gene: TRBV5-1; j_gene: TRBJ2-3; CDR3aa: CASSLGLAGGADTQYF
v_gene: TRBV9; j_gene: TRBJ2-1; CDR3aa: CASSPRTSGSNEQFF
v_gene: TRBV27; j_gene: TRBJ2-2; CDR3aa: CASSLFVTGELFF
v_gene: TRBV28; j_gene: TRBJ2-7; CDR3aa: CASSLASGYEQYF
v_gene: TRBV9; j_gene: TRBJ2-5; CDR3aa: CASSPRRDGETQYF
v_gene: TRBV6-5; j_gene: TRBJ2-7; CDR3aa: CASSYRGAGYEQYF
v_gene: TRBV7-8; j_gene: TRBJ2-7; CDR3aa: CASSSQTRGHEQYF
v_gene: TRBV30; j_gene: TRBJ2-1; CDR3aa: CAWSLGGDEQFF
v_gene: TRBV27; j_gene: TRBJ1-2; CDR3aa: CASSYRTGDSLYYGYTF
v_gene: TRBV15; j_gene: TRBJ1-6; CDR3aa: CATSRQGYNSPLHF
v_gene: TRBV2; j_gene: TRBJ2-1; CDR3aa: CASSEGTDNEQFF
v_gene: TRBV25-1; j_gene: TRBJ2-7; CDR3aa: CASSDKRDSYEQYF
v_gene: TRBV5-1; j_gene: TRBJ2-3; CDR3aa: CASSLLPRPSTDTQYF
v_gene: TRBV28; j_gene: TRBJ2-3; CDR3aa: CASRAPGLAGGPTDTQYF
v_gene: TRBV6-6; j_gene: TRBJ1-1; CDR3aa: CASSRMAGRTEAFF
v_gene: TRBV19; j_gene: TRBJ2-7; CDR3aa: CASSMVGTYEQYF
v_gene: TRBV5-1; j_gene: TRBJ2-5; CDR3aa: CASSLGGQAQETQYF
v_gene: TRBV19; j_gene: TRBJ2-1; CDR3aa: CASSPRASGKHEQFF
v_gene: TRBV27; j_gene: TRBJ2-5; CDR3aa: CASSPPFGEAGWETQYF
v_gene: TRBV5-4; j_gene: TRBJ2-1; CDR3aa: CASSSRSTNEQFF
v_gene: TRBV19; j_gene: TRBJ1-1; CDR3aa: CASSKTGTMNTEAFF
v_gene: TRBV5-1; j_gene: TRBJ2-4; CDR3aa: CASSFGGSQQNIQYF
v_gene: TRBV11-2; j_gene: TRBJ2-7; CDR3aa: CASSFLDFSYEQYF
v_gene: TRBV25-1; j_gene: TRBJ2-3; CDR3aa: CASSGSAGASDTQYF
v_gene: TRBV2; j_gene: TRBJ2-7; CDR3aa: CASRRDSSSYEQYF
v_gene: TRBV29-1; j_gene: TRBJ2-7; CDR3aa: CSVGQGGNYEQYF
v_gene: TRBV19; j_gene: TRBJ2-7; CDR3aa: CASSAQLAGPYEQYF
v_gene: TRBV4-2; j_gene: TRBJ2-3; CDR3aa: CASSQEGLAGVDTQYF
v_gene: TRBV6-1; j_gene: TRBJ2-7; CDR3aa: CASSEGTGILYEQYF
v_gene: TRBV6-1; j_gene: TRBJ1-2; CDR3aa: CASSAPKTGIDYGYTF
v_gene: TRBV12-2; j_gene: TRBJ2-7; CDR3aa: CASDGTGGSSYEQYF
v_gene: TRBV2; j_gene: TRBJ2-7; CDR3aa: CASTLAGLDEQYF
v_gene: TRBV4-1; j_gene: TRBJ2-1; CDR3aa: CASSQDGRQGLNNEQFF
v_gene: TRBV9; j_gene: TRBJ2-2; CDR3aa: CASSVEGLPGMDGTGELFF
v_gene: TRBV5-1; j_gene: TRBJ2-3; CDR3aa: CASSPIAGRTDTQYF
v_gene: TRBV7-4; j_gene: TRBJ1-5; CDR3aa: CASRQNTGSNQPQHF
v_gene: TRBV7-9; j_gene: TRBJ2-5; CDR3aa: CASSLGLAGLQETQYF
v_gene: TRBV11-3; j_gene: TRBJ2-7; CDR3aa: CASSFDTGSYEQYF
v_gene: TRBV10-1; j_gene: TRBJ2-3; CDR3aa: CASSEGASGRTTDTQYF
v_gene: TRBV19; j_gene: TRBJ2-7; CDR3aa: CASNPSAASSYEQYF